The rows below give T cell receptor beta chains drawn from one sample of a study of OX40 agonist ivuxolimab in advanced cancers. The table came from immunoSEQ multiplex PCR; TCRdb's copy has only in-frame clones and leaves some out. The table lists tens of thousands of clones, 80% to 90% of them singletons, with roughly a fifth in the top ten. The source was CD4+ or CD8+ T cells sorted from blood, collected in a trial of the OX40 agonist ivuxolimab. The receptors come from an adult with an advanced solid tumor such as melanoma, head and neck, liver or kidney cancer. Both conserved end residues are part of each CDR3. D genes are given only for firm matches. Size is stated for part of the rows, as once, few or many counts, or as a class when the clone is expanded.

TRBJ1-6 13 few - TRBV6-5 CASSSGGTSPLHF TGTGCCAGCAGTTCGGGAGGAACCTCACCCCTCCACTTT
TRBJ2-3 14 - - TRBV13 CASSGSSDTDTQYF TGTGCCAGCAGCGGATCTAGCGACACAGATACGCAGTATTTT
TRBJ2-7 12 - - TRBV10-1 CASSERRGEQYF TGCGCCAGCAGTGAGAGGAGGGGAGAGCAGTACTTC
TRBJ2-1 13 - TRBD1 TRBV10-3 CASLGQGEDEQFF TGTGCCAGCCTGGGACAGGGTGAGGATGAGCAGTTCTTC
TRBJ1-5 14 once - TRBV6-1 CASSEAVARQPQHF TGTGCCAGCAGTGAAGCGGTGGCGCGGCAGCCCCAGCATTTT
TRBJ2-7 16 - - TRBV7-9 CASSLEGGQRRSEQYF TGTGCCAGCAGCTTAGAAGGGGGGCAGAGACGTTCCGAGCAGTACTTC
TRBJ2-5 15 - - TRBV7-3 CASSGYRERGETQYF TGTGCCAGCAGCGGCTACAGGGAGCGAGGAGAGACCCAGTACTTC
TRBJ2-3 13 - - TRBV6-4 CASSDRVTDTQYF TGTGCCAGCAGTGACAGGGTCACAGATACGCAGTATTTT
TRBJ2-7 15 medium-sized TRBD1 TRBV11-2 CASSVGTGVFYEQYF TGTGCCAGCAGTGTAGGGACAGGGGTTTTCTACGAGCAGTACTTC
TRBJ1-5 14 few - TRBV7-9 CASSPDLQGKPQHF TGTGCCAGCAGCCCCGACCTCCAGGGGAAGCCCCAGCATTTT
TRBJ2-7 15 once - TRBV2 CASSERHREVYEQYF TGTGCCAGCAGTGAAAGACACAGGGAAGTCTACGAGCAGTACTTC
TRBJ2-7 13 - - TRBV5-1 CASSHGSTYEQYF TGCGCCAGCAGCCACGGAAGCACCTACGAGCAGTACTTC
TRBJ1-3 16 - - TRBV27 CASSLAAASSGNTIYF TGTGCCAGCAGCCTCGCGGCGGCTTCTTCGGGAAACACCATATATTTT
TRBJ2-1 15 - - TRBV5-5 CASSETSLEYNEQFF TGTGCCAGCAGCGAAACTAGCTTAGAGTACAATGAGCAGTTCTTC
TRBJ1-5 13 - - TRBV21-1 CASSPDRHQPQHF TGTGCCAGCAGTCCCGACAGACATCAGCCCCAGCATTTT
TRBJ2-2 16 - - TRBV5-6 CASSLDRASNTGELFF TGTGCCAGCAGCTTGGACAGGGCTTCGAACACCGGGGAGCTGTTTTTT
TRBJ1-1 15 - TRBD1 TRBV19 CASTPGQGLNTEAFF TGTGCCAGTACCCCGGGACAGGGACTTAACACTGAAGCTTTCTTT
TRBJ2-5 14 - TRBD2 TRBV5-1 CASSSLASPGFQYF TGCGCCAGCAGCTCACTAGCGTCTCCGGGATTCCAGTACTTC
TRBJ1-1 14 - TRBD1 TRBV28 CASSPIGQDTEAFF TGTGCCAGCAGCCCCATAGGACAGGACACTGAAGCTTTCTTT
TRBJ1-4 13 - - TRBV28 CASSFAGNEKLFF TGTGCCAGCAGTTTTGCTGGGAATGAAAAACTGTTTTTT
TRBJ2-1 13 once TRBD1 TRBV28 CASSRQGVREQFF TGTGCCAGCAGCCGACAGGGGGTACGGGAGCAGTTCTTC
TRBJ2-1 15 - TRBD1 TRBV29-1 CSVEEWDRVYNEQFF TGCAGCGTTGAAGAGTGGGACAGGGTTTACAATGAGCAGTTCTTC
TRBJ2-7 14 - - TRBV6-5 CASSYRLGVGEQYF TGTGCCAGCAGTTACCGTTTAGGGGTTGGCGAGCAGTACTTC
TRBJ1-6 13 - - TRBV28 CASSLLVGSPLHF TGTGCCAGCAGTTTATTGGTCGGGTCACCCCTCCACTTT
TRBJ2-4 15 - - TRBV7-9 CASSLDGGAKNIQYF TGTGCCAGCAGCTTAGATGGGGGGGCCAAAAACATTCAGTACTTC
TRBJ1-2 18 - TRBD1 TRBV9 CASSVAPGQGEANYGYTF TGTGCCAGCAGCGTAGCTCCGGGACAGGGGGAAGCTAACTATGGCTACACCTTC
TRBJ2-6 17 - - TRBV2 CASFGGLYGSGANVLTF TGTGCCAGCTTCGGGGGTTTGTATGGATCTGGGGCCAACGTCCTGACTTTC
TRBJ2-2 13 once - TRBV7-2 CASSLLVPGELFF TGTGCCAGCAGCTTACTGGTTCCCGGGGAGCTGTTTTTT
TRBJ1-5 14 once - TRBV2 CASSEYRGLQPQHF TGTGCCAGCAGTGAATATCGGGGTTTACAGCCCCAGCATTTT
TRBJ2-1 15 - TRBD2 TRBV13 CASSPGTSDYNEQFF TGTGCCAGCAGTCCCGGGACTAGCGACTACAATGAGCAGTTCTTC
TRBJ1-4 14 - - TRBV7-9 CASSRQGIKEKLFF TGTGCCAGCAGCCGCCAGGGGATCAAAGAAAAACTGTTTTTT
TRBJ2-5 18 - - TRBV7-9 CASSLVGLSWWSRETQYF TGTGCCAGCAGCTTGGTGGGACTCAGTTGGTGGAGTCGAGAGACCCAGTACTTC
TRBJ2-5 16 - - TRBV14 CASSQGMLGAWGTQYF TGTGCCAGCAGCCAAGGAATGTTGGGGGCCTGGGGGACCCAGTACTTC
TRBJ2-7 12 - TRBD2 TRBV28 CASSRGGWEQYF TGTGCCAGCAGTCGGGGGGGTTGGGAGCAGTACTTC
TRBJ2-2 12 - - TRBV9 CASSAITGELFF TGTGCCAGCAGCGCAATCACCGGGGAGCTGTTTTTT
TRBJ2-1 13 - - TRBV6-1 CASSPSSYNEQFF TGTGCCAGCAGCCCTAGCTCCTACAATGAGCAGTTCTTC
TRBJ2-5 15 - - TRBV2 CASSLPYGGGETQYF TGTGCCAGCAGTCTCCCCTACGGGGGTGGGGAGACCCAGTACTTC
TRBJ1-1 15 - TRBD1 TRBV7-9 CASSRAGGANTEAFF TGTGCCAGCAGCCGTGCAGGGGGCGCGAACACTGAAGCTTTCTTT
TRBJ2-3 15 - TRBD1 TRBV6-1 CASSEGRGRADTQYF TGTGCCAGCAGTGAAGGCAGGGGGCGCGCAGATACGCAGTATTTT
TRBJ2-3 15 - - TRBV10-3 CAISESSNPTDTQYF TGTGCCATCAGTGAGTCTTCAAATCCTACAGATACGCAGTATTTT
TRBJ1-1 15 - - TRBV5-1 CASSLGDTLNTEAFF TGCGCCAGCAGCTTGGGGGACACCTTGAACACTGAAGCTTTCTTT
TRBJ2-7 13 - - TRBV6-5 CASMGGNSYEQYF TGTGCCAGCATGGGCGGGAACTCCTACGAGCAGTACTTC
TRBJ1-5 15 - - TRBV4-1 CASSRAVSGNQPQHF TGCGCCAGCAGCCGAGCGGTATCGGGGAATCAGCCCCAGCATTTT
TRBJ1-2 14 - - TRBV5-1 CASSTRGEDYGYTF TGCGCCAGCAGTACCCGGGGTGAGGACTATGGCTACACCTTC
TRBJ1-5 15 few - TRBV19 CATTQNINSNQPQHF TGTGCCACCACCCAGAATATTAATAGCAATCAGCCCCAGCATTTT
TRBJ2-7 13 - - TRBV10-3 CAINPTSFSEQYF TGTGCCATCAACCCGACTAGTTTTAGCGAGCAGTACTTC
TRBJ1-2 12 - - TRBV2 CASGPGFYGYTF TGTGCCAGCGGCCCGGGATTCTATGGCTACACCTTC
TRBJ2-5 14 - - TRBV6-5 CASSYDAARETQYF TGTGCCAGCAGTTACGACGCGGCCCGGGAGACCCAGTACTTC
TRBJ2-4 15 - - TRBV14 CASSQQQGRLSIQYF TGTGCCAGCAGCCAACAACAGGGCAGGCTTAGCATTCAGTACTTC
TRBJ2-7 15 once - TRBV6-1 CASSERARGAGEQYF TGTGCCAGCAGTGAAAGGGCTAGAGGTGCCGGCGAGCAGTACTTC
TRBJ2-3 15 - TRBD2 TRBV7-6 CASSLGTTHTDTQYF TGTGCCAGCAGTTTAGGGACTACACACACAGATACGCAGTATTTT
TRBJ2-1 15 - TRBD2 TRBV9 CASSEGLAGGNEQFF TGTGCCAGCAGCGAGGGACTAGCGGGGGGTAATGAGCAGTTCTTC